Listed below are T cell receptor beta chains from one sample, sequenced in a study of cytomegalovirus exposure and HLA in healthy donors. TCRdb's copy holds only in-frame clones and misses some; the assay was immunoSEQ multiplex PCR. The sample holds roughly 93,000 clones, about 80% seen once. The sequenced material came from PBMCs. These receptor sequences come from a man aged 18-30 years in good health and CMV-seropositive. The conserved cysteine and the conserved F or W are not part of the CDR3 here. The order of the fields is clone size, D gene, V gene, CDR3 protein. A D gene is named only where the DNA matches it firmly. Some rows mark clone size as missing; the rest say once, few, many or name a class of expanded clone.

>-|TRBD1|TRBV6-1
ASSETGTGSGNTIY
>-|-|TRBV11-2
ASSHNEQF
>-|TRBD1|TRBV7-6
ASSLSVQGADTGELF
>-|-|TRBV6-5
ASSGTLESAYGYT
>-|-|TRBV7-9
ASSLGRRRGNMNTEAF
>-|TRBD2|TRBV29-1
SVRVGTTSTDTQY
>-|-|TRBV5-1
ASSRPTQDIYNEQF
>-|TRBD2|TRBV4-1
ASSQLAGGSYEQY
>once|TRBD2|TRBV7-9
ASSSPARSSGVTDTQY
>-|-|TRBV6-4
ASSPGRGNTEAF
>-|-|TRBV7-9
ASSPGSGNEQY
>-|-|TRBV30
AWSGGTTTNEKLF
>-|-|TRBV30
AWSGDRIDSPLH
>once|-|TRBV28
ASSLRGSEEKLF
>-|-|TRBV7-9
ASSRGGQPQH
>-|TRBD1|TRBV5-6
ASSRRDRGNQPQH
>-|TRBD1|TRBV6-6
ASSYSGQNNQPQH